This is a list of T cell receptor beta chains from one sample in a study of CD8+ T cells in alopecia areata. The assay was immunoSEQ multiplex PCR, and TCRdb's table has in-frame clones only and misses some. Among some 150,000 clones listed, roughly 80% were seen once. Sequenced material: CD8+ T cells sorted from blood, taken at week 4, from a patient treated with tofacitinib. These receptors came from a human donor with alopecia areata. Both conserved end residues are part of each CDR3. D genes are given only for firm matches. Clone size is given for some rows only: seen once, a few or many times, or a class if the clone is expanded.

v_call	d_call	clone_size	j_call	cdr3_nt	cdr3_aa
TRBV11-2	TRBD2	.	TRBJ2-2	TGTGCCAGCAGCTACCCGCGGCGGGGGGGCCGATCCGGGGAGCTGTTTTTT	CASSYPRRGGRSGELFF
TRBV19	.	.	TRBJ2-1	TGTGCCAGTAGTTCTAGGCCGTCGGGGCGTGTTACCTACAATGAGCAGTTCTTC	CASSSRPSGRVTYNEQFF
TRBV7-9	.	.	TRBJ2-7	TGTGCCAGCAGCCTGACAGGTCTATCCTACGAGCAGTACTTC	CASSLTGLSYEQYF
TRBV21-1	.	.	TRBJ2-7	TGTGCCAGCAGCAAAGAGGAGGTAGGGGGTGGCTACGAGCAGTACTTC	CASSKEEVGGGYEQYF
TRBV5-1	.	.	TRBJ2-1	TGCGCCAGCAGCTTGGTCCAGGGGATGGCCAATGAGCAGTTCTTC	CASSLVQGMANEQFF
TRBV27	.	.	TRBJ2-3	TGTGCCAGCAGTTGGGGGGCGGGGGGCACAGATACGCAGTATTTT	CASSWGAGGTDTQYF
TRBV7-2	TRBD2	.	TRBJ2-3	TGTGCCAGCAGATTACCGGCGAGCGGGGGCCCTCGAGATACGCAGTATTTT	CASRLPASGGPRDTQYF
TRBV29-1	.	.	TRBJ2-7	TGCAGCGCTTCGACAGGTTCCTACGAGCAGTACTTC	CSASTGSYEQYF
TRBV21-1	.	few	TRBJ2-2	TGTGCCAGCAGCGACTGGGGGCCGGGGGAGCTGTTTTTT	CASSDWGPGELFF
TRBV4-2	.	.	TRBJ2-3	TGTGCCAGCAGCCAAGAACTAGGAATCACAGATACGCAGTATTTT	CASSQELGITDTQYF
TRBV12-5	.	.	TRBJ2-7	TGTGCTAGTGGTTTGACCCCTTCGGGCGAGCAGTACTTC	CASGLTPSGEQYF
TRBV9	.	.	TRBJ2-7	TGTGCCAGCAGCGTAGCTCACGGATCCTACGAGCAGTACTTC	CASSVAHGSYEQYF
TRBV7-9	TRBD2	.	TRBJ2-1	TGTGCCAGCAGCCCACCGACTAGCGGGGGTTGGCGGTTCTTC	CASSPPTSGGWRFF
TRBV7-9	.	.	TRBJ2-2	TGTGCCAGCAGCACAACCACGGGAGCACCGGGGGAGCTGTTTTTT	CASSTTTGAPGELFF
TRBV5-1	.	.	TRBJ2-5	TGCGCCAGCAGCTTTGTCCAGGGCGGAGAGACCCAGTACTTC	CASSFVQGGETQYF
TRBV7-9	.	.	TRBJ1-2	TGTGCCAGCAGCCAAGAGGGCAGCAATCCTAACTATGGCTACACCTTC	CASSQEGSNPNYGYTF
TRBV5-8	.	.	TRBJ1-2	TGTGCCAGCAGTTGTGACAGAGTCAACTATGGCTACACCTTC	CASSCDRVNYGYTF
TRBV6-6	.	.	TRBJ1-5	TGTGCCAGCAGTCCGCTAGTGAGGAATCAGCCCCAGCATTTT	CASSPLVRNQPQHF
TRBV4-3	.	.	TRBJ1-2	TGCGCCAGCAGCCAAGATGAACAGACCGTCCGGTTCTATGGCTACACCTTC	CASSQDEQTVRFYGYTF
TRBV19	.	.	TRBJ2-3	TGTGCCAGTAGTATCTCGCGTAGCACAGATACGCAGTATTTT	CASSISRSTDTQYF
TRBV9	.	once	TRBJ2-7	TGTGCCAGCGGTATGGGGGTTTCTCGCGAGCAGTACTTC	CASGMGVSREQYF
TRBV4-2	.	.	TRBJ2-7	TGTGCCAGCAGCGTACACAGGGGAGGCTACGAGCAGTACTTC	CASSVHRGGYEQYF
TRBV27	TRBD2	.	TRBJ2-1	TGTGCCAGCAACGAAGGTGGGAGGGGTGAGCAGTTCTTC	CASNEGGRGEQFF
TRBV29-1	.	.	TRBJ2-7	TGCAGCGTTCTCAGGGGAAACAGCTACGAGCAGTACTTC	CSVLRGNSYEQYF
TRBV10-3	TRBD1	.	TRBJ1-1	TGTGCCATCAGTGATGGGACAGGGGGATACACTGAAGCTTTCTTT	CAISDGTGGYTEAFF
TRBV27	TRBD1	.	TRBJ2-6	TGTGCCAGCAGTATGAGACAGGGGAGCTCTGGGGCCAACGTCCTGACTTTC	CASSMRQGSSGANVLTF
TRBV5-6	.	.	TRBJ2-7	TGTGCCAGCAGCCCCGGGGCTTCCTACGAGCAGTACTTC	CASSPGASYEQYF
TRBV18	.	.	TRBJ2-5	TGTGCCAGCTCACCAGTAGGACAAGAGACCCAGTACTTC	CASSPVGQETQYF
TRBV13	.	few	TRBJ2-1	TGTGCCAGCAGCTTAGACCGCGAGCAGTTCTTC	CASSLDREQFF
TRBV4-1	.	.	TRBJ2-7	TGCGCCAGCAGCCAAGATCCTGGGGGCTACGAGCAGTACTTC	CASSQDPGGYEQYF
TRBV29-1	TRBD1	.	TRBJ2-7	TGCAGCGTAGCCCCCGGGACAGGGGTCTACGAGCAGTACTTC	CSVAPGTGVYEQYF
TRBV29-1	.	.	TRBJ2-6	TGCAGCGTTGAGGTCTGGGGCTCTGGGGCCAACGTCCTGACTTTC	CSVEVWGSGANVLTF
TRBV6-6	TRBD1	many	TRBJ1-4	TGTGCCAGCAGTTACACAGGGGGCCGGGAAAAACTGTTTTTT	CASSYTGGREKLFF
TRBV9	.	.	TRBJ2-6	TGTGCCAGCAGCGGGAACTCTGGGGCCAACGTCCTGACTTTC	CASSGNSGANVLTF
TRBV7-2	TRBD2	.	TRBJ2-7	TGTGCCAACGCGGTAGCGGGGGCGATGTACGAGCAGTACTTC	CANAVAGAMYEQYF
TRBV5-6	.	.	TRBJ2-1	TGTGCCAGCAGCTTGGTACTCAATGAGCAGTTCTTC	CASSLVLNEQFF
TRBV7-9	.	.	TRBJ2-7	TGTGCCAGCAGCTTAGAGGGCAGTCCCTACGAGCAGTACTTC	CASSLEGSPYEQYF
TRBV7-2	.	.	TRBJ2-7	TGTGCCAGCAGCTACGGCTTAACACCCTACGAGCAGTACTTC	CASSYGLTPYEQYF
TRBV7-2	.	.	TRBJ2-1	TGTGCCAGCAGCCTGACCTCTCGATCCTCGCAGTTCTTC	CASSLTSRSSQFF
TRBV5-1	TRBD2	.	TRBJ2-7	TGCGCCAGCAGAAGGACTAGCTACGAGCAGTACTTC	CASRRTSYEQYF
TRBV7-2	.	.	TRBJ1-2	TGTGCCAGCAGCGACGAACAGGAAAACTATGGCTACACCTTC	CASSDEQENYGYTF
TRBV7-9	.	.	TRBJ2-5	TGTGCCAGCAGCGAAGAACGAGGGGGGCCGAAGACCCAGTACTTC	CASSEERGGPKTQYF